This TCR beta chain was documented in a study of T cells after yellow fever vaccination. TCRdb processed the 5' RACE reads anew with MiXCR; each CDR3 protein has one entry. Found here are under 350,000 distinct CDR3 sequences, about 4% of them singletons; the top ten hold about 26%. The germline CDR1 and CDR2 sequences are SGHTA and FQGTGA. The CDR3 is made up of 13 amino acids. V lost 3 bases and J lost 3, with 8 bases in between. Ten or more counts support this clonotype. V usage is TRBV7-3 and J usage is TRBJ1-1, with D perhaps TRBD1 (5 bases). This clonotype originated in a man aged 18 to 29 who received the YFV17D yellow fever vaccine. The sequenced sample was PBMCs, obtained 5 days after the yellow fever booster vaccination. The CDR3 protein is CASSFTGYTEAFF. CDR3 bases: TGTGCCAGCAGCTTTACAGGATACACTGAAGCTTTCTTT.